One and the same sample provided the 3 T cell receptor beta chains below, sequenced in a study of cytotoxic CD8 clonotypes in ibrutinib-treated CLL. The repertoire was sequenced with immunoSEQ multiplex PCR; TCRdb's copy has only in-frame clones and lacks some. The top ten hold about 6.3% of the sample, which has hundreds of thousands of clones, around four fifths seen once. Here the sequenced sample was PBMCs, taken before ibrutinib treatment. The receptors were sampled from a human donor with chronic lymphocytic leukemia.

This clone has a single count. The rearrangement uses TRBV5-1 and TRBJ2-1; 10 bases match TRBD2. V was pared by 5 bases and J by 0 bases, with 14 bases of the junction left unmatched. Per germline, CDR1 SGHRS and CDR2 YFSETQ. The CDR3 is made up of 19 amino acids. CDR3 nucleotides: TGCGCCAGCAGTTTTGACCCTAGCGGGAGATCTTTCTCCTACAATGAGCAGTTCTTC. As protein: CASSFDPSGRSFSYNEQFF.

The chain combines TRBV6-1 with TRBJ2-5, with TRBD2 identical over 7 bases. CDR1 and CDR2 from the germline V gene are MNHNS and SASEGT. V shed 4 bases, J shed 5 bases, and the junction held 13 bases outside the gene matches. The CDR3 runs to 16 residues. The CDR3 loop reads CASSGIGGGPRETQYF. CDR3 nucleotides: TGTGCCAGCAGTGGCATCGGGGGAGGGCCACGGGAGACCCAGTACTTC.

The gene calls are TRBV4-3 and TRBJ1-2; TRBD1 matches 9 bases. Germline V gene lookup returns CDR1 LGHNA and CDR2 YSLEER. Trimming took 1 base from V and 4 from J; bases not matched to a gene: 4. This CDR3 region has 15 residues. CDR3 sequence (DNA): TGCGCCAGCAGCCAAGGGGACAGGGATTTCTATGGCTACACCTTC. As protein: CASSQGDRDFYGYTF.